Below, one T cell receptor beta chain is given with its context. Its matching antigen is unknown. Primers included in the PCR were 60 Vbeta and 13 Jbeta primers. Measured with immunoSEQ multiplex PCR; TCRdb has only the in-frame clones, and not every one. The table lists 150,000 to 200,000 clones, about 88% of them singletons. The data were taken from a study of cytomegalovirus exposure and HLA in healthy donors. The overall study: A preliminary data release comprised 80 million to 95 million unique TCRs obtained from HLA-typed donors. General study results and limits: In a later analysis, at a false discovery rate of 0.05, about 17,000 TCR beta sequences matched HLA alleles.

J lost 5 bases, V lost 0 bases, and 8 bases had no gene match. Germline-derived CDR1 and CDR2 are SGDLS and YYNGEE. The CDR3 runs 16 residues. The TCR was taken from a woman aged 18 to 35 in good health and CMV-seronegative. J is TRBJ2-5 and V is TRBV9; TRBD1 agrees at 9 bases. Sequenced input: PBMCs. The CDR3 region is CASSVGNRGQGETQYF. CDR3 in DNA: TGTGCCAGCAGCGTAGGAAACAGGGGGCAGGGGGAGACCCAGTACTTC.